The rows below give T cell receptor beta chains drawn from one sample of a study of identical twins. TCRdb reprocessed the 5' RACE reads via MiXCR and lists one record per CDR3 protein. The sample holds approximately 550,000 distinct CDR3 sequences; 20% to 25% are singletons and the top ten take approximately 0.48%. These data also formed part of another study, on yellow fever vaccine responses in identical twins.

Specimen: CD4+ T cells sorted from blood. The source is a woman younger than 30 in good health. The CDR3 runs from the conserved cysteine through the conserved F or W. Fields, in order: clone size, D gene, J gene, V gene, CDR3 protein, CDR3 DNA. The D gene is left open where the match is weak. Expanded clones get a size class; other rows say once, few or many, or leave the size out.

>-|TRBD2|TRBJ2-2|TRBV5-5
CASRAGGKNTGELFF
TGTGCCAGCAGGGCGGGGGGCAAGAACACCGGGGAGCTGTTTTTT
>-|TRBD1|TRBJ1-5|TRBV20-1
CSARRQGSQPQHF
TGCAGTGCCAGGAGACAGGGCAGTCAGCCCCAGCATTTT
>-|TRBD2|TRBJ2-1|TRBV29-1
CSVEDSGLAGGNREQFF
TGCAGCGTTGAAGATTCCGGACTAGCGGGAGGAAATCGTGAGCAGTTCTTC
>few|-|TRBJ2-7|TRBV20-1
CSARDWTDYEQYF
TGCAGTGCTAGAGATTGGACAGACTACGAGCAGTACTTC
>few|-|TRBJ2-3|TRBV7-2
CASSLDPSSTDTQYF
TGTGCCAGCAGCTTAGATCCTAGCTCCACAGATACGCAGTATTTT
>few|TRBD2|TRBJ2-3|TRBV5-1
CASSLEVAGGPADTQYF
TGCGCCAGCAGCTTGGAAGTAGCGGGGGGGCCGGCAGATACGCAGTATTTT
>-|-|TRBJ1-5|TRBV6-1
CASRDPGANQPQHF
TGTGCCAGCAGAGATCCTGGGGCTAATCAGCCCCAGCATTTT
>-|-|TRBJ2-3|TRBV6-2/TRBV6-3
CASSLGTLALDTQYF
TGTGCCAGCAGTTTGGGTACTTTGGCCCTCGATACGCAGTATTTT
>few|-|TRBJ2-1|TRBV21-1
CASSTGGDSYNEQFF
TGTGCCAGCAGCACTGGGGGGGACTCCTACAATGAGCAGTTCTTC
>-|TRBD1|TRBJ1-1|TRBV7-9
CASSLGDRDFTEAFF
TGTGCCAGCAGCCTAGGGGACAGGGATTTCACTGAAGCTTTCTTT
>-|TRBD2|TRBJ2-1|TRBV5-1
CASSLAGSGRDNEQFF
TGCGCCAGCAGCTTGGCCGGTAGCGGGAGGGACAATGAGCAGTTCTTC
>-|TRBD2|TRBJ2-5|TRBV14
CASSQVWPSGPQYF
TGTGCCAGCAGCCAAGTATGGCCTAGCGGCCCTCAGTACTTC
>few|TRBD2|TRBJ2-1|TRBV10-3
CAISGAGGSFEQFF
TGTGCCATCAGTGGAGCGGGAGGGAGTTTTGAGCAGTTCTTC
>-|TRBD1|TRBJ1-5|TRBV18
CASSPGQGINQPQHF
TGTGCCAGCTCACCCGGACAGGGAATCAATCAGCCCCAGCATTTT
>-|-|TRBJ1-5|TRBV5-1
CASSFTPGNQPQHF
TGCGCCAGCAGCTTCACGCCAGGGAATCAGCCCCAGCATTTT
>many|-|TRBJ2-1|TRBV5-1
CASSLGGADNEQFF
TGCGCCAGCAGCTTGGGAGGGGCAGACAATGAGCAGTTCTTC
>many|-|TRBJ1-2|TRBV12-3/TRBV12-4
CASSLGRNSNYGYTF
TGTGCCAGCAGTTTAGGGAGGAACTCTAACTATGGCTACACCTTC
>few|TRBD2|TRBJ2-3|TRBV20-1
CSATSGRASTDTQYF
TGCAGTGCTACTAGCGGGAGGGCCTCCACAGATACGCAGTATTTT
>-|TRBD2|TRBJ2-5|TRBV12-3/TRBV12-4
CASSYVAGGQETQYF
TGTGCCAGCAGTTATGTAGCGGGAGGCCAAGAGACCCAGTACTTC
>-|TRBD2|TRBJ2-1|TRBV28
CASSKGAGRRNEQFF
TGTGCCAGCAGTAAAGGAGCGGGACGTCGGAATGAGCAGTTCTTC
>few|-|TRBJ2-7|TRBV29-1
CSAGSGSSYEQYF
TGCAGCGCTGGATCAGGGAGTTCCTACGAGCAGTACTTC
>few|-|TRBJ2-1|TRBV19
CASRGFGTGNEQFF
TGTGCCAGTAGGGGGTTTGGGACGGGCAATGAGCAGTTCTTC
>few|-|TRBJ2-7|TRBV29-1
CSIRLRESYEQYF
TGCAGCATACGACTGAGGGAGTCCTACGAGCAGTACTTC
>-|-|TRBJ2-1|TRBV20-1
CSARWFERRNNEQFF
TGCAGTGCTAGATGGTTCGAGCGGAGGAACAATGAGCAGTTCTTC
>few|-|TRBJ2-3|TRBV5-1
CASNLADADTQYF
TGCGCCAGCAACCTGGCGGATGCAGATACGCAGTATTTT
>few|-|TRBJ2-4|TRBV28
CASNQNSYQYF
TGTGCCAGCAACCAAAACAGCTATCAGTACTTC
>-|-|TRBJ2-3|TRBV28
CASSGSGRLTDTQYF
TGTGCCAGCAGTGGGAGCGGGCGCCTCACAGATACGCAGTATTTT
>-|-|TRBJ1-1|TRBV11-2
CASSSRGRIHTEAFF
TGTGCCAGCAGCTCCAGGGGACGGATCCACACTGAAGCTTTCTTT
>few|-|TRBJ2-7|TRBV6-5
CASSYDNEGTKKTSEQYF
TGTGCCAGCAGTTACGATAACGAAGGGACCAAGAAAACTAGCGAGCAGTACTTC
>few|TRBD1|TRBJ1-1|TRBV5-6
CASSFDWDRQNTEAFF
TGTGCCAGCAGCTTCGATTGGGACAGGCAGAACACTGAAGCTTTCTTT
>few|TRBD1|TRBJ2-3|TRBV29-1
CSVPNQQGADTQYF
TGCAGCGTCCCCAACCAACAGGGGGCGGATACGCAGTATTTT
>-|-|TRBJ2-5|TRBV20-1
CSARGGALSKTQYF
TGCAGTGCCAGGGGGGGGGCCTTAAGTAAGACCCAGTACTTC
>-|-|TRBJ1-5|TRBV18
CASSLGRMSSSNQPQHF
TGTGCCAGCTCCCTAGGACGTATGAGTAGTAGCAATCAGCCCCAGCATTTT
>-|-|TRBJ2-6|TRBV5-1
CASSFVVGISGANVLTF
TGCGCCAGCAGCTTTGTGGTTGGAATTTCTGGGGCCAACGTCCTGACTTTC
>few|-|TRBJ2-5|TRBV6-1
CASFKSGVETQYF
TGTGCCAGCTTTAAGTCCGGAGTGGAGACCCAGTACTTC
>many|-|TRBJ2-5|TRBV4-2
CASSRQHVVEETQYF
TGTGCCAGCAGCCGCCAACACGTCGTCGAAGAGACCCAGTACTTC